What follows is one T cell receptor beta chain and its context. The sample originates from a study of blood T cell repertoires in COVID-19. Study context: Sites in the United States, Italy and Spain provided acute and convalescent COVID-19 samples.

Sequencing was performed with immunoSEQ multiplex PCR; in TCRdb, only in-frame clones are kept and a portion is missing. This table has 150,000 to 160,000 clones, approximately 82% appearing once. V gave up 6 bases and J gave up 5 bases; unmatched junction bases: 10. Looked up from germline, CDR1 is MGHRA and CDR2 is YSYEKL. This CDR3 spans 16 amino acids. The sequenced sample consisted of peripheral blood. This rearrangement joins TRBV4-1 to TRBJ2-1, with 10 bases lining up with TRBD2. The source of this sequence is a woman in her fifties or sixties with acute or convalescent COVID-19. CDR3 residues: CASSLGRLAGDNEQFF. CDR3 DNA: TGCGCCAGCAGTCTTGGTCGTCTAGCGGGGGACAATGAGCAGTTCTTC.